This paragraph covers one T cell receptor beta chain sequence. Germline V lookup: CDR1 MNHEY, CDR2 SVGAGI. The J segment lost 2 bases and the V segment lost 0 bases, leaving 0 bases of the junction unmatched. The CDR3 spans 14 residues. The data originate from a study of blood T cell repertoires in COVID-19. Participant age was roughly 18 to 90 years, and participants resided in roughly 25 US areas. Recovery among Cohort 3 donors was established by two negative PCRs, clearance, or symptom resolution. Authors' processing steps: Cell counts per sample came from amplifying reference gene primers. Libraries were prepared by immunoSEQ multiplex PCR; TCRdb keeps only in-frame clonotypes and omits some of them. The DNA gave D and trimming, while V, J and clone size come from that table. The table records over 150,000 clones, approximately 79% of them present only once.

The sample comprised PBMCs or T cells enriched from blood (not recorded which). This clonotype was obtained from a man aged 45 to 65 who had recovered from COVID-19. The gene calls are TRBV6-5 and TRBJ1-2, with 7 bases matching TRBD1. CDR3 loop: CASSYSTGNYGYTF. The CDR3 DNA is TGTGCCAGCAGTTACTCGACAGGGAACTATGGCTACACCTTC.